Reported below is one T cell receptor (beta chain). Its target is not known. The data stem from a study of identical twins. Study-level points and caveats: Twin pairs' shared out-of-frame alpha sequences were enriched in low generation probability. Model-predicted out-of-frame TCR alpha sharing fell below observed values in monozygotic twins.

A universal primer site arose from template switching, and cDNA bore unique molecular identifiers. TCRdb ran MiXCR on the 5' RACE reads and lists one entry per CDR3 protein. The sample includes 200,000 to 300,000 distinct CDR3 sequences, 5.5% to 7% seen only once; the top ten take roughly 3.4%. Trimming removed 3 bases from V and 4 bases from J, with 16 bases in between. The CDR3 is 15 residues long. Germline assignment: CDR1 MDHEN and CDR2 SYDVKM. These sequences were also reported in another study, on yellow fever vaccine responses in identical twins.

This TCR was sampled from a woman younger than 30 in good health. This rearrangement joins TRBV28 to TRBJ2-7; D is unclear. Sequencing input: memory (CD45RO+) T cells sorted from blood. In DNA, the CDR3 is TGTGCCAGCAGTTTTTCGGGCCGCGCCGCATACGAGCAGTACTTC. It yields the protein CASSFSGRAAYEQYF.